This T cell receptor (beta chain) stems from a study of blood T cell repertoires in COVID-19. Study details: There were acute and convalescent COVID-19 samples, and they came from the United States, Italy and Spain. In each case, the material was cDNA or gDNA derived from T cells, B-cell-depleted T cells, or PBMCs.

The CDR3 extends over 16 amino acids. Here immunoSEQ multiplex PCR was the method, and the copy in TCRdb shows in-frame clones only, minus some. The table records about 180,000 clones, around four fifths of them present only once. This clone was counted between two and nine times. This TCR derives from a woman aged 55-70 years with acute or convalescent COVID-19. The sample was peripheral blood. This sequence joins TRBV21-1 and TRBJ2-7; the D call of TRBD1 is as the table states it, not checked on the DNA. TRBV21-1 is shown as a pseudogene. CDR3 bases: TGTGCCAGCACCCACCCACCGGGACAGGGTTCCTACGAGCAGTACTTC. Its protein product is CASTHPPGQGSYEQYF.